This T cell receptor beta chain was captured by sequencing in a study of T cells after yellow fever vaccination. Each CDR3 protein gets one entry after TCRdb re-called the 5' RACE reads with MiXCR. The table lists just under 600,000 distinct CDR3 sequences, about 13% of them singletons, with around 15% in the top ten. V was cut by 5 bases and J by 6 bases, with 14 bases left in between. Germline-derived CDR1 and CDR2 are LNHDA and SQIVND (reference sequence). This CDR3 has 13 amino acids. This clonotype was seen only a few times. Here the sequenced sample was PBMCs, taken on the day of the yellow fever booster vaccination. The rearrangement uses TRBV19 and TRBJ2-7, with D possibly matching TRBD1 (6 bases). This sequence was found in a man aged 25-45 years who received the YFV17D yellow fever vaccine. CDR3 protein: CASSEIQGSEQYF. For the CDR3, the DNA is TGTGCCAGTAGTGAAATACAGGGAAGCGAGCAGTACTTC.